The following is a TCR beta chain sequence with its context. What it binds is unknown. Other DNA sequences in this sample translate to the same CDR3. Germline V gene sequence: CDR1 SGHRS, CDR2 YFSETQ. The CDR3 totals 11 residues. V shed 3 bases and J shed 2 bases, with 2 bases lying between them. The sample is drawn from a study of graft-versus-host responses after intestinal transplantation. On the study more broadly: Each recipient received anti-thymocyte globulin induction, then tacrolimus and steroids for three to four years.

The method was immunoSEQ multiplex PCR; TCRdb's version includes in-frame clones alone and lacks a portion of them. The sample yields about 130,000 clones, nearly 95% seen once. The chain uses TRBV5-1 and TRBJ2-5; unclear D gene. The sequenced sample was unstimulated CD4+ T cells sorted from spleen or lymph node cells, obtained before intestinal transplant. The TCR sequence derives from a human donor who received an intestinal transplant. For the CDR3, the DNA is TGCGCCAGCAGCTATCAAGAGACCCAGTACTTC. Its translation: CASSYQETQYF.